This TCR beta chain was retrieved from a study of blood T cell repertoires in COVID-19. In this sample, this clone turned up once. TCRdb keeps only in-frame clones here, not all; method: immunoSEQ multiplex PCR. The table shows about 73,000 clones, with 65% to 90% occurring only once. CDR1 is MNHNS and CDR2 is SASEGT in the germline V gene. V lost 0 bases to trimming and J lost 13 bases; unmatched junction nucleotides: 3. This CDR3 comprises 13 residues. The chain has TRBV6-1 and TRBJ2-6; 7 bases fit TRBD2. The sequencing sample was made of peripheral blood. The receptor comes from a woman aged 60-75 years with acute or convalescent COVID-19. The CDR3: CASSEADGRVLTF. CDR3 coding DNA: TGTGCCAGCAGTGAAGCGGACGGGAGGGTCCTGACTTTC.